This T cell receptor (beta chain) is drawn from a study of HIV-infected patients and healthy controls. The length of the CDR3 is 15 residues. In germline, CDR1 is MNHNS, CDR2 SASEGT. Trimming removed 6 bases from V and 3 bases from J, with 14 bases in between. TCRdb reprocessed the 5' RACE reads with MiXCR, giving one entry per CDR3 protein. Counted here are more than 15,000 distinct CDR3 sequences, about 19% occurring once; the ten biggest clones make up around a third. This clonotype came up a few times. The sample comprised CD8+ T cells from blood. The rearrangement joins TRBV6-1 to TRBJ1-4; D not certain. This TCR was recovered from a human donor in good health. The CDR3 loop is CASRERTAANEKLFF. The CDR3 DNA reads TGTGCCAGCAGGGAGCGGACGGCAGCTAATGAAAAACTGTTTTTT.